A selection of T cell receptor beta chains follows, all from one sample in a study of graft-versus-host responses after intestinal transplantation. The assay was immunoSEQ multiplex PCR, and TCRdb's table has in-frame clones only and misses some. The data contain about 90,000 clones, 75% to 95% of them singletons. For these TCRs, the target antigens are not known. The starting material was unstimulated CD4+ T cells sorted from spleen or lymph node cells, obtained before transplant. The source of these receptors is a human donor who was the organ donor for an intestinal transplant. Both conserved end residues are part of each CDR3. The order of the fields is J gene, D gene, clone size, V gene, CDR3 protein, CDR3 DNA. A D gene is named only where the DNA matches it firmly. A row's size may be missing; if present it is once, few, many or a size class.

>TRBJ2-7|NA|NA|TRBV27
CASSFHKQYF
TGTGCCAGCAGTTTTCACAAGCAGTACTTC
>TRBJ1-5|NA|once|TRBV2
CASNGQGVGQPQHF
TGTGCCAGCAATGGGCAGGGTGTGGGTCAGCCCCAGCATTTT
>TRBJ2-1|TRBD2|NA|TRBV5-1
CASSRRTSGGLIGHNEQFF
TGCGCCAGCAGCCGAAGAACTAGCGGGGGGTTAATTGGTCACAATGAGCAGTTCTTC
>TRBJ2-1|TRBD2|NA|TRBV16
CASSPLLAGDNEQFF
TGTGCCAGCAGCCCACTCTTAGCGGGGGACAATGAGCAGTTCTTC
>TRBJ2-2|NA|NA|TRBV18
CASSATGVGELFF
TGTGCCAGCTCAGCGACCGGGGTCGGGGAGCTGTTTTTT
>TRBJ1-5|NA|NA|TRBV6-1
CASSEGGAGQPQHF
TGTGCCAGCAGTGAAGGGGGCGCGGGGCAGCCCCAGCATTTT
>TRBJ2-3|TRBD2|NA|TRBV13
CASSPLTSGSGTDTQYF
TGTGCCAGCAGCCCTTTGACTAGCGGGAGCGGCACAGATACGCAGTATTTT
>TRBJ1-1|NA|few|TRBV25-1
CASSLWGGAEAFF
TGTGCCAGCAGTCTATGGGGGGGGGCTGAAGCTTTCTTT
>TRBJ1-4|TRBD1|NA|TRBV6-1
CASSLGQGGEKLFF
TGTGCCAGCAGCTTAGGACAGGGGGGTGAAAAACTGTTTTTT
>TRBJ2-5|TRBD1|once|TRBV11-2
CASSLRDRMYQETQYF
TGTGCCAGCAGCTTAAGGGACAGGATGTACCAAGAGACCCAGTACTTC
>TRBJ2-3|TRBD2|NA|TRBV7-8
CASRRLAGGSDTDTQYF
TGTGCCAGCAGGCGACTAGCGGGGGGATCGGACACAGATACGCAGTATTTT
>TRBJ1-5|TRBD1|NA|TRBV2
CASSEVLRLDRALGQPQHF
TGTGCCAGCAGTGAAGTGCTCCGTTTGGACAGGGCTTTGGGACAGCCCCAGCATTTT
>TRBJ1-2|TRBD1|NA|TRBV4-1
CASSLRVQGALNYGYTF
TGCGCCAGCAGCTTAAGGGTGCAGGGGGCGCTTAACTATGGCTACACCTTC
>TRBJ2-2|NA|NA|TRBV25-1
CASSGRMRGLDTGELFF
TGTGCCAGCAGTGGCCGGATGCGGGGGCTGGACACCGGGGAGCTGTTTTTT
>TRBJ1-1|NA|NA|TRBV27
CASSLRAKSSWSTEAFF
TGTGCCAGCAGTTTACGCGCAAAATCCTCATGGAGCACTGAAGCTTTCTTT
>TRBJ2-4|NA|NA|TRBV7-2
CASSSPPGVHIQYF
TGTGCCAGCAGCAGCCCCCCGGGGGTGCACATTCAGTACTTC
>TRBJ1-3|TRBD1|few|TRBV19
CASTRTGDGNTIYF
TGTGCCAGTACCAGAACAGGGGACGGAAACACCATATATTTT
>TRBJ2-1|TRBD2|NA|TRBV30
CAWSRLAGDAEQFF
TGTGCCTGGAGCCGACTAGCGGGAGATGCTGAGCAGTTCTTC
>TRBJ2-1|TRBD2|once|TRBV14
CASSQEGGDGSLRFEQFF
TGTGCCAGCAGCCAAGAGGGGGGGGACGGGAGTCTTCGCTTTGAGCAGTTCTTC
>TRBJ2-7|TRBD2|NA|TRBV10-3
CAAGLADSYEQYF
TGTGCCGCGGGGCTAGCGGACTCCTACGAGCAGTACTTC
>TRBJ1-6|NA|NA|TRBV10-3
CAISERSSYNSPLHF
TGTGCCATCAGTGAGAGGAGCTCCTATAATTCACCCCTCCACTTT
>TRBJ1-3|TRBD1|NA|TRBV18
CASSPPAGQGSGNTIYF
TGTGCCAGCTCACCACCGGCGGGACAGGGGTCTGGAAACACCATATATTTT